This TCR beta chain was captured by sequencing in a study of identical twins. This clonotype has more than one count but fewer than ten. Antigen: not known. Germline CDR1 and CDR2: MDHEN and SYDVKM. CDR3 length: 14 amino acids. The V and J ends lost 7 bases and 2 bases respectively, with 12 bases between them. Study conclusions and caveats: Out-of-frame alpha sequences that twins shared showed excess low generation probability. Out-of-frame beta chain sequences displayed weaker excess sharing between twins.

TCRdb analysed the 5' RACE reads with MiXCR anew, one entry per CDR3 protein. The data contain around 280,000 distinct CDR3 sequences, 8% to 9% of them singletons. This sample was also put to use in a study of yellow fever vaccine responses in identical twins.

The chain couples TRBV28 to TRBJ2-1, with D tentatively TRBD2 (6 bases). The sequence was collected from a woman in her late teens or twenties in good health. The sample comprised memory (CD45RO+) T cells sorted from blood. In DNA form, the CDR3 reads TGTGCCAGCACCGCGGGACTCACCTACAATGAGCAGTTCTTC. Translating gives CASTAGLTYNEQFF.